The present entry profiles one T cell receptor beta chain with its context. The antigen remains unidentified. Sequenced by immunoSEQ multiplex PCR; TCRdb stores in-frame clones only, minus some. The data contain more than 200,000 clones, about 90% of them singletons. The source of the sample is a study of cytomegalovirus exposure and HLA in healthy donors. Study background: The use of the same platform for the 95 to 150 validation repertoires and the roughly 680 first-cohort repertoires was reported by a later analysis. Study-level findings and limits: The study found most TCR sequences rare, yet found some public TCRs in many donors.

V lost 3 bases, J lost 2 bases, and 4 bases stayed unmatched. Germline CDR1 and CDR2: MGHRA and YSYEKL. The CDR3 length is 15 residues. This chain connects TRBV4-1 to TRBJ1-2; 9 nucleotides line up with TRBD1. Sequencing was done on a sample of PBMCs. The receptor was derived from a woman in her 30s in good health and CMV-seronegative. The CDR3 bases are TGCGCCAGCAGCCAGATCGGACAGGGGAACTATGGCTACACCTTC. It translates to CASSQIGQGNYGYTF.